Detailed here is one TCR beta chain. In germline, CDR1 is GTSNPN, CDR2 SVGIG (reference sequence). This CDR3 spans 14 amino acids. With 3 bases removed from V and 5 bases from J, the gap between germline ends came to 16 bases. Per the original methods: Cell counts per sample came from amplifying reference gene primers. Clones were read by immunoSEQ multiplex PCR, and TCRdb kept only the in-frame ones, dropping some. The DNA gave D and trimming, while V, J and clone size come from that table. The data contain 65,000 to 95,000 clones, roughly 90% of them singletons. This sample is part of a study of blood T cell repertoires in COVID-19. Overall study context: Sites in the United States, Italy and Spain provided acute and convalescent COVID-19 samples. Sample material is recorded as cDNA or gDNA derived from T cells, B-cell-depleted T cells, or PBMCs.

The clonotype was recovered from a man aged 65-85 years with active or convalescent COVID-19. Specimen: peripheral blood. This sequence joins TRBV30 and TRBJ1-1, with no clear D. CDR3 nucleotides: TGTGCCTGGAGCCCTAGAGGCCGAGGGACTGAAGCTTTCTTT. It encodes CAWSPRGRGTEAFF.